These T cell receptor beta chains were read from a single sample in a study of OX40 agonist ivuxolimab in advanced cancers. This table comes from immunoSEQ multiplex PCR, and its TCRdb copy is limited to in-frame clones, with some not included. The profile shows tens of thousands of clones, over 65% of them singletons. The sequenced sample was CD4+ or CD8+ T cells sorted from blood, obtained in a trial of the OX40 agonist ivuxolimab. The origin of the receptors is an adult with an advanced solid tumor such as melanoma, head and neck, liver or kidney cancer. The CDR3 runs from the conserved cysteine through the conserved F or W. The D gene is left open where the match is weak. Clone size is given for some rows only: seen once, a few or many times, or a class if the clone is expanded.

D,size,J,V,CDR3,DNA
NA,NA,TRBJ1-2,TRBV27,CASSIRGGYGYTF,TGTGCCAGCAGTATACGGGGTGGGTATGGCTACACCTTC
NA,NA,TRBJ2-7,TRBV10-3,CAISESIGVRAPYEQYF,TGTGCCATCAGTGAGTCGATCGGGGTCCGGGCCCCCTACGAGCAGTACTTC
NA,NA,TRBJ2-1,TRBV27,CASSLGAGHEQFF,TGTGCCAGCAGTTTAGGCGCAGGGCATGAGCAGTTCTTC
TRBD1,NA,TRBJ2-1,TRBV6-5,CASSSGTGVDEQFF,TGTGCCAGCAGTTCCGGGACAGGGGTCGATGAGCAGTTCTTC
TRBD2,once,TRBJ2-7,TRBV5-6,CASSHQPLGLAGNEQYF,TGTGCCAGCAGCCATCAGCCTTTGGGACTAGCAGGAAACGAGCAGTACTTC
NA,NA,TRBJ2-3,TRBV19,CASSIDGDLPDTQYF,TGTGCCAGTAGTATAGATGGGGACCTACCAGATACGCAGTATTTT
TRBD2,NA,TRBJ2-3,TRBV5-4,CASSLDASGRWSTDTQYF,TGTGCCAGCAGCTTGGATGCTAGCGGGAGATGGAGCACAGATACGCAGTATTTT
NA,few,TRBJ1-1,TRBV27,CASSYGGQAEAFF,TGTGCCAGCAGTTACGGGGGTCAGGCGGAAGCTTTCTTT
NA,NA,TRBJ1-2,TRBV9,CASSAGTTIGYTF,TGTGCCAGCAGCGCCGGGACAACTATTGGCTACACCTTC
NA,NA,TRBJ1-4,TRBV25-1,CASSEGAGNEKLFF,TGTGCCAGCAGTGAGGGGGCGGGTAATGAAAAACTGTTTTTT
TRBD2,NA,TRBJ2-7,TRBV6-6,CATLLTSGSYEQYF,TGTGCCACCCTCTTGACTAGCGGTTCCTACGAGCAGTACTTC
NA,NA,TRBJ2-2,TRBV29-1,CSVLRGNTGELFF,TGCAGCGTTCTGCGCGGGAACACCGGGGAGCTGTTTTTT
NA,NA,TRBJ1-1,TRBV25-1,CASSRTAFTTEAFF,TGTGCCAGCAGTCGAACTGCCTTCACCACTGAAGCTTTCTTT
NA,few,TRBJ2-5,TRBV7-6,CASSSLLDFRETQYF,TGTGCCAGCAGCTCGCTACTAGATTTCCGCGAGACCCAGTACTTC
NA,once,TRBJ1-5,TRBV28,CASSLFRETNQPQHF,TGTGCCAGCAGTTTATTCAGGGAGACAAATCAGCCCCAGCATTTT
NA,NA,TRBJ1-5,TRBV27,CASSLPGQPQHF,TGTGCCAGCAGCCTCCCGGGTCAGCCCCAGCATTTT
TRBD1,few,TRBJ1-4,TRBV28,CASSIYSGTDMNEKLFF,TGTGCCAGCAGTATCTACTCCGGGACAGATATGAATGAAAAACTGTTTTTT
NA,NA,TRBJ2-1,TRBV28,CASSSQTDTYNEQFF,TGTGCCAGCAGTTCCCAGACTGATACCTACAATGAGCAGTTCTTC
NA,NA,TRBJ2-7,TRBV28,CASSLLPSAGYEQYF,TGTGCCAGCAGTTTGCTTCCTAGCGCGGGGTACGAGCAGTACTTC
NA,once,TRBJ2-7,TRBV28,CASSRRDYEQYF,TGTGCCAGCAGCCGACGCGACTACGAGCAGTACTTC
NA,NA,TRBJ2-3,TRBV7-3,CASSSYDAGRLTDTQYF,TGTGCCAGCAGCTCCTACGACGCCGGGAGATTAACAGATACGCAGTATTTT
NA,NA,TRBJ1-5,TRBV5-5,CASSLADGNQPQHF,TGTGCCAGCAGCTTGGCGGACGGAAATCAGCCCCAGCATTTT
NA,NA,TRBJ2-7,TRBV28,CASSFGSSYEQYF,TGTGCCAGCAGTTTCGGGAGCTCCTACGAGCAGTACTTC
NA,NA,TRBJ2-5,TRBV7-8,CASSSGTPQYF,TGTGCCAGCAGCTCGGGGACCCCACAGTACTTC